These 5 T cell receptor beta chains share one sample of origin, sequenced in a study of cytomegalovirus exposure and HLA in healthy donors. In the PCR, 60 Vbeta and 13 Jbeta primers were used. Assay used: immunoSEQ multiplex PCR; TCRdb lists only in-frame clones, some missing. The sample has 120,000 to 150,000 clones, approximately 80% seen once. The sample consisted of PBMCs. The source of these receptors is a man between 35 and 55 years old in good health and CMV-seronegative.

The chain recombines TRBV9 with TRBJ2-2; TRBD1 might be the D (5 bases). The CDR3 loop spans 16 amino acids. CDR1 is SGDLS and CDR2 is YYNGEE in the germline V gene. Trimming removed 2 bases at V and 4 bases at J, with 15 bases between. CDR3 nucleotide sequence: TGTGCCAGCAGCGTGTGGACAACAGGCGGCACCGGGGAGCTGTTTTTT. Its translation is CASSVWTTGGTGELFF.

This chain joins TRBV27 and TRBJ2-3, with 11 bases fitting TRBD2. Germline V gives CDR1 MNHEY, CDR2 SMNVEV (reference sequence). The CDR3 is made up of 20 amino acids. With 6 bases clipped from V and 0 bases from J, the junction kept 17 bases outside the gene matches. CDR3 DNA: TGTGCCAGCAGCCGATACGGACTAGCGGGTTTCACGTCTAGCACAGATACGCAGTATTTT. This sequence encodes CASSRYGLAGFTSSTDTQYF.

The chain uses TRBV6-5 and TRBJ2-6, with unresolved D. Trimming removed 2 bases from V and 2 bases from J, with 7 bases in between. Germline CDR1 reads MNHEY; CDR2 reads SVGAGI. CDR3 length: 15 amino acids. CDR3 region: CASSYVAAGANVLTF. The CDR3 DNA sequence: TGTGCCAGCAGTTACGTGGCCGCTGGGGCCAACGTCCTGACTTTC.

The rearrangement joins TRBV28 to TRBJ1-1; TRBD1 might be the D (5 bases). This CDR3 spans 15 amino acids. The V end was cut by 2 bases, the J end by 0 bases, with 10 bases between. Germline CDR1 reads MDHEN; CDR2 reads SYDVKM. CDR3 in amino acids: CASSLMTEMNTEAFF. The CDR3 region has the DNA TGTGCCAGCAGTTTAATGACAGAGATGAACACTGAAGCTTTCTTT.

This chain connects TRBV4-1 to TRBJ2-5; 7 nucleotides line up with TRBD1. CDR1 MGHRA and CDR2 YSYEKL come from the germline V gene. The CDR3 runs 16 residues. The junction had 13 bases not matched to a gene; V was cut back by 4 bases and J by 5 bases. This CDR3 reads CASSLYKGAAGETQYF. CDR3 DNA: TGCGCCAGCAGCCTCTATAAGGGGGCCGCCGGGGAGACCCAGTACTTC.